This T cell receptor beta chain was identified during a study of cytotoxic CD8 clonotypes in ibrutinib-treated CLL. Background on the study: Response specimens were obtained following a median treatment duration of approximately 11 months, with a range of 6 to 36.

Worth noting for this clone: Its antigen is undetermined.

Library input was around 1.9 micrograms of DNA from cryopreserved PBMCs. The assay was immunoSEQ multiplex PCR, and TCRdb's table has in-frame clones only and misses some. The data show 150,000 or so clones, about 80% seen once. Overall study findings and caveats: Baseline clonality exceeded age-matched healthy donors and tracked circulating CD8+ T-cell counts.

Sequenced here: PBMCs, sampled after 24 months of ibrutinib treatment. This TCR was recovered from a human donor with chronic lymphocytic leukemia.

DNA of the CDR3: TGTGCCAGCAGCCCCTGGACAGGGCTGGAGCCCCAGCATTTT. This gives the protein CASSPWTGLEPQHF. The chain is built from TRBV5-5 and TRBJ1-5, with 8 bases identical to TRBD1. Losses at the gene ends were 4 bases for V and 8 bases for J; bases not matched to a gene: 8. This CDR3 region has 14 residues. Germline V lookup: CDR1 SGHKS, CDR2 YYEKEE (reference sequence).